This entry lists 5 T cell receptor beta chains sequenced from one sample in a study of regulatory T cells in long-lasting Graves disease. Time point of the sample: newly diagnosed GD, antithyroid drugs for less than 3 months. There was RNA extracted from PBMCs, and the TCR library was made from it. Building of the TCR beta libraries involved iRepertoire HTBI primers and Arm-PCR of CDR3 regions. TCRdb ran MiXCR on the multiplex PCR reads and lists one entry per CDR3 protein. The sample consists of approximately 560,000 distinct CDR3 sequences, more than 15% of them appearing once. This same sample was also taken into another study, of T cells in Graves' hyperthyroidism and ophthalmopathy.

The specimen was peripheral blood mononuclear cells (PBMCs), collected at new diagnosis, from a patient treated with antithyroid drugs. These receptors all come from a man aged 18-30 years with Graves disease.

The V and J genes are TRBV19 and TRBJ1-5; a weak D match, TRBD1 (6 bases). CDR3 length: 13 amino acids. Germline lookup yields CDR1 LNHDA and CDR2 SQIVND (reference sequence). Deletions cut 2 bases from V and 6 bases from J, with 8 bases between. The CDR3 nucleotides are TGTGCCAGTAGTATATGGGGGGCTCAGCCCCAGCATTTT. Protein: CASSIWGAQPQHF.

This chain links TRBV5-1 with TRBJ1-2; D perhaps matches TRBD1 (5 bases). Between the trimmed V and J ends, which lost 3 bases and 4 bases, there was a span of 13 bases. The CDR3 is 14 residues long. Germline assignment: CDR1 SGHRS and CDR2 YFSETQ. The CDR3 bases are TGCGCCAGCAGCTCTTCAGGGTCGGGCTATGGCTACACCTTC. Protein sequence: CASSSSGSGYGYTF.

V gene TRBV6-1 combines with J gene TRBJ1-5; D possibly corresponds to TRBD1 (6 bases). From germline, CDR1 is MNHNS and CDR2 SASEGT. Trimming left V 5 bases short and J 7 bases short, with 15 bases between. This CDR3 comprises 14 residues. CDR3 DNA sequence: TGTGCCAGCAGTCCCACGGGGGCTGGGCAGCCCCAGCATTTT. It yields the protein CASSPTGAGQPQHF.

This clonotype was observed a handful of times. The chain is built from TRBV30 and TRBJ2-7; D perhaps matches TRBD1 (5 bases). This CDR3 comprises 11 residues. Trimming removed 2 bases at V and 7 bases at J, with 9 bases between. CDR1 GTSNPN and CDR2 SVGIG come from the germline V gene (reference sequence). The DNA of the CDR3 is TGTGCCTGGAGTTTGGGGCTGGAGCAGTACTTC. This gives the protein CAWSLGLEQYF.

This clonotype was seen repeatedly, ten times or more. The chain carries TRBV28 and TRBJ2-7; D possibly matches TRBD1 or TRBD2 (5 bases each). This CDR3 is 16 amino acids long. With 6 bases removed from V and 2 bases from J, the gap between germline ends came to 20 bases. Germline CDR1 and CDR2: MDHEN and SYDVKM. This CDR3 is CASSPRDRHRTYEQYF. The DNA for the CDR3 is TGTGCCAGCAGCCCCAGGGACCGACACCGAACCTACGAGCAGTACTTC. Using reference TRBV28 and TRBJ2-7 for the parts outside the CDR3, the full variable domain is DVKVTQSSRYLVKRTGEKVFLECVQDMDHENMFWYRQDPGLGLRLIYFSYDVKMKEKGDIPEGYSVSREKKERFSLILESASTNQTSMYLCASSPRDRHRTYEQYFGPGTRLTVT.